The rows below give T cell receptor beta chains drawn from one sample of a study of blood T cell repertoires in COVID-19. The data were produced by immunoSEQ multiplex PCR, yet TCRdb's version contains in-frame clones alone and is incomplete. Among roughly 190,000 clones, around nine tenths were seen once, and the ten largest hold roughly 3.9%. The specimen was peripheral blood. The origin of the receptors is a young man with active or convalescent COVID-19. Each CDR3 is given with its conserved first and last residue. A D gene is named only where the DNA matches it firmly. Rows give clone size only sometimes, using once, few, many, or a class for an expanded clone.

V gene	D gene	J gene	clone size	CDR3 protein	CDR3 DNA
TRBV24-1	TRBD1	TRBJ2-5	.	CATSDRQGASWETQYF	TGTGCCACCAGTGATCGACAGGGGGCTAGTTGGGAGACCCAGTACTTC
TRBV29-1	TRBD1	TRBJ1-5	.	CSVLEGGGNQPQHF	TGCAGCGTTTTGGAAGGGGGCGGCAATCAGCCCCAGCATTTT
TRBV28	.	TRBJ1-4	.	CASSFGPAGLGKLFF	TGTGCCAGCAGTTTCGGACCCGCAGGGTTGGGAAAACTGTTTTTT
TRBV7-9	TRBD1	TRBJ1-1	few	CASSSRTGTEAFF	TGTGCCAGCAGCTCCAGGACAGGGACTGAAGCTTTCTTT
TRBV12-3/TRBV12-4	.	TRBJ2-2	.	CASSSLRTLFF	TGTGCCAGCAGCTCCCTACGGACACTGTTTTTT
TRBV6-5	TRBD1	TRBJ1-1	.	CASSRQGSKSEAFF	TGTGCCAGCAGCCGACAGGGCTCGAAATCTGAAGCTTTCTTT
TRBV19	.	TRBJ1-5	few	CASSIVGREVDQPQHF	TGTGCCAGTAGTATAGTAGGCAGGGAGGTGGATCAGCCCCAGCATTTT
TRBV6-5	TRBD1	TRBJ2-3	.	CASRTGTAYTDTQYF	TGTGCCAGCAGGACCGGGACAGCCTACACAGATACGCAGTATTTT
TRBV5-5	.	TRBJ1-1	.	CASRDNFMNTEAFF	TGTGCCAGCCGGGACAACTTCATGAACACTGAAGCTTTCTTT
TRBV15	TRBD2	TRBJ2-2	.	CATRAKTSRYTGELFF	TGTGCCACCAGGGCGAAGACTAGCCGGTACACCGGGGAGCTGTTTTTT
TRBV6-5	.	TRBJ1-1	.	CASMMREGTEAFF	TGTGCCAGCATGATGAGGGAGGGCACTGAAGCTTTCTTT
TRBV9	TRBD1	TRBJ1-4	.	CASSSDRGLGTNEKLFF	TGTGCCAGCAGCTCAGACAGGGGGCTGGGCACTAATGAAAAACTGTTTTTT
TRBV5-1	TRBD2	TRBJ2-1	.	CASSWGLSNEQFF	TGCGCCAGCAGCTGGGGACTATCCAATGAGCAGTTCTTC